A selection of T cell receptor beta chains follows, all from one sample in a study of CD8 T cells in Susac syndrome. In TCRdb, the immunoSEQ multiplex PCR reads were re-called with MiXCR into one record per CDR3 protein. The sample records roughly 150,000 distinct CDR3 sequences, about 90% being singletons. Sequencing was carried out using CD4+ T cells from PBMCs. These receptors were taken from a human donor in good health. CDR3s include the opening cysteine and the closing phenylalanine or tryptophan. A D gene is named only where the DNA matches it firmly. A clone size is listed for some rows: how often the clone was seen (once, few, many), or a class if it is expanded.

CDR3: CASSHLETQYF; DNA: TGTGCCAGCAGCCACCTTGAGACCCAGTACTTC; D: .; V: TRBV3-1; J: TRBJ2-5; size: .
CDR3: CASSPQGPTEAFF; DNA: TGTGCCAGCAGCCCACAGGGACCCACTGAAGCTTTCTTT; D: .; V: TRBV5-8; J: TRBJ1-1; size: .
CDR3: CSASRGSYNEQFF; DNA: TGCAGTGCTAGTCGCGGCTCCTACAATGAGCAGTTCTTC; D: .; V: TRBV20-1; J: TRBJ2-1; size: .
CDR3: CAIGRSGTQYF; DNA: TGTGCCATCGGTCGAAGTGGCACGCAGTATTTT; D: .; V: TRBV6-2/TRBV6-3; J: TRBJ2-3; size: .
CDR3: CASSPWDVRNEQFF; DNA: TGTGCCAGCAGCCCTTGGGACGTTAGAAATGAGCAGTTCTTC; D: .; V: TRBV7-9; J: TRBJ2-1; size: .
CDR3: CASSLATGGNSYEQYF; DNA: TGCGCCAGCAGCTTGGCGACAGGGGGGAATTCCTACGAGCAGTACTTC; D: TRBD1; V: TRBV5-1; J: TRBJ2-7; size: .
CDR3: CASSVQDGLNEKLFF; DNA: TGTGCCAGCAGTGTCCAGGACGGACTTAATGAAAAACTGTTTTTT; D: .; V: TRBV27; J: TRBJ1-4; size: .
CDR3: CSARDIEKETQYF; DNA: TGCAGTGCTAGAGATATCGAAAAAGAGACCCAGTACTTC; D: .; V: TRBV20-1; J: TRBJ2-5; size: .
CDR3: CASSYPGTVTQYF; DNA: TGTGCCAGCAGCTATCCAGGAACGGTCACCCAGTACTTC; D: .; V: TRBV21-1; J: TRBJ2-5; size: few
CDR3: CASRGGSSTGELFF; DNA: TGCGCCAGCAGAGGGGGAAGTAGCACCGGGGAGCTGTTTTTT; D: .; V: TRBV5-1; J: TRBJ2-2; size: .
CDR3: CASSERGLYGYTF; DNA: TGTGCCAGCAGTGAGAGGGGGCTCTATGGCTACACCTTC; D: TRBD1; V: TRBV6-1; J: TRBJ1-2; size: .
CDR3: CASSSGVHTEAFF; DNA: TGTGCCAGCAGCTCAGGGGTACACACTGAAGCTTTCTTT; D: .; V: TRBV11-3; J: TRBJ1-1; size: .
CDR3: CASNPPWGTGYTF; DNA: TGTGCCAGCAACCCGCCTTGGGGGACTGGCTACACCTTC; D: .; V: TRBV6-2/TRBV6-3; J: TRBJ1-2; size: .
CDR3: CATSGWGREPGAFF; DNA: TGTGCCACCAGCGGATGGGGCAGGGAACCGGGAGCTTTCTTT; D: .; V: TRBV15; J: TRBJ1-1; size: .
CDR3: CAISRTDQETQYF; DNA: TGTGCCATCAGTCGGACAGACCAAGAGACCCAGTACTTC; D: .; V: TRBV10-3; J: TRBJ2-5; size: .
CDR3: CASSLAVGAGDTQYF; DNA: TGCGCCAGCAGCTTGGCCGTAGGGGCTGGAGATACGCAGTATTTT; D: .; V: TRBV5-1; J: TRBJ2-3; size: .
CDR3: CASSSTGVLAGAAQFF; DNA: TGTGCCAGCAGTTCGACAGGGGTACTAGCGGGAGCTGCGCAGTTCTTC; D: TRBD2; V: TRBV28; J: TRBJ2-1; size: .
CDR3: CASSLGQGAEGYTF; DNA: TGCGCCAGCAGCTTGGGACAGGGGGCGGAAGGCTACACCTTC; D: TRBD1; V: TRBV5-1; J: TRBJ1-2; size: few
CDR3: CAWSGGAKLFF; DNA: TGTGCCTGGAGTGGGGGTGCGAAGCTGTTTTTT; D: .; V: TRBV30; J: TRBJ2-2; size: .
CDR3: CASSRPGDRMFDYEQYF; DNA: TGTGCCAGCAGTCGTCCCGGGGACAGGATGTTCGACTACGAGCAGTACTTC; D: TRBD1; V: TRBV6-1; J: TRBJ2-7; size: .
CDR3: CASSLVGFADTQYF; DNA: TGTGCCAGCAGCTTAGTAGGATTTGCAGATACGCAGTATTTT; D: .; V: TRBV7-9; J: TRBJ2-3; size: .
CDR3: CSARDLGGISYEQYF; DNA: TGCAGTGCTAGAGATCTCGGCGGGATCTCCTACGAGCAGTACTTC; D: .; V: TRBV20-1; J: TRBJ2-7; size: .